Listed below are T cell receptor beta chains from one sample, sequenced in a study of identifying expanded T cells in peripheral blood. Clones were sequenced by immunoSEQ multiplex PCR, and TCRdb holds only the in-frame ones, with some missing. The data contain roughly 63,000 clones, around 81% of them singletons. What was sequenced was blood. These TCRs come from a person aged 18 to 70 in good health. Both conserved end residues are part of each CDR3. The D gene is left open where the match is weak. Some rows have no size entry. The others give once, few or many, or a class for an expanded clone.

cdr3_nt cdr3_aa j_call clone_size v_call cdr3_length d_call
TGTGCCAGCAGTGAATCGGGGGGTAATAGAAACGAGCAGTACTTC CASSESGGNRNEQYF TRBJ2-7 - TRBV6-1 15 TRBD2
TGCGCCAGCAGCCAAGAAACCAGTACCTACGAGCAGTACTTC CASSQETSTYEQYF TRBJ2-7 - TRBV4-3 14 -
TGTGCCAGCAGCTTCATAGCGGGGGCTAATGAGCAGTTCTTC CASSFIAGANEQFF TRBJ2-1 - TRBV7-2 14 TRBD2
TGTGCCAGCAGCTTAACGAGCAATCAGCCCCAGCATTTT CASSLTSNQPQHF TRBJ1-5 - TRBV7-6 13 -
TGTGCCAGCAGCTTCGCCAAACAGGAGGCCCTACCTGGAAACACCATATATTTT CASSFAKQEALPGNTIYF TRBJ1-3 - TRBV11-2 18 -
TGTGCCAGCAGCACCCAGGGGTCTGATATTGCCTACGAGCAGTACTTC CASSTQGSDIAYEQYF TRBJ2-7 few TRBV11-3 16 -
TGTGCCAGCAGCTTGGAGACTGGTTTCGAGAATGAGCAGTTCTTC CASSLETGFENEQFF TRBJ2-1 - TRBV5-6 15 -
TGTGCCAGCTCACAACGGACTAGCGGAGGGGGAGAGACCCAGTACTTC CASSQRTSGGGETQYF TRBJ2-5 - TRBV18 16 TRBD2
TGTGCCAGTTCGGGCCGAGGTACTGAAGCTTTCTTT CASSGRGTEAFF TRBJ1-1 - TRBV19 12 -
TGTGCCAGCAGCTTACTAGCGGGGGGGCTAGATACGCAGTATTTT CASSLLAGGLDTQYF TRBJ2-3 - TRBV7-3 15 TRBD2
TGTGCCAGCAGCTTAAGGAGCGGGGGGGGCACAGATACGCAGTATTTT CASSLRSGGGTDTQYF TRBJ2-3 - TRBV11-1 16 TRBD2
TGTGCCAGCAGCTTAACACAGGGGTACAATGAGCAGTTCTTC CASSLTQGYNEQFF TRBJ2-1 - TRBV7-3 14 TRBD1
TGTGCCAGCAGTGATGAGAGGGTTTACACTGAAGCTTTCTTT CASSDERVYTEAFF TRBJ1-1 - TRBV2 14 -
TGTGCCAGCAGCTTAGGTCCGGGAGAATCTTCCTACGAGCAGTACTTC CASSLGPGESSYEQYF TRBJ2-7 - TRBV7-2 16 -
TGTGCCAGCAGCCCAGGGCAGTACTCTGGAAACACCATATATTTT CASSPGQYSGNTIYF TRBJ1-3 - TRBV7-9 15 -
TGTGCCAGCCCCCAGGGGGCCTACGAGCAGTACTTC CASPQGAYEQYF TRBJ2-7 once TRBV11-2 12 TRBD1
TGTGCCAGCACGGACCGTAAAGGAGTCGAGGAGCTGTTTTTT CASTDRKGVEELFF TRBJ2-2 once TRBV7-2 14 -
TGTGCCAGCAGCCGACAGGGCAGAAACACCATATATTTT CASSRQGRNTIYF TRBJ1-3 - TRBV13 13 TRBD1
TGTGCCACCAGCAGAGAAGGGACAGGCACGCACACTGAAGCTTTCTTT CATSREGTGTHTEAFF TRBJ1-1 - TRBV15 16 TRBD1
TGTGCCAGCAGACGGGACAGGGTTAACGAGCAGTACTTC CASRRDRVNEQYF TRBJ2-7 - TRBV28 13 TRBD1
TGTGCCAGCAGCCACAGAAAGGCCTACAATGAGCAGTTCTTC CASSHRKAYNEQFF TRBJ2-1 - TRBV14 14 -
TGCGCCAGCAGCTTGGGACTGGCGGGCAATACCGGGGAGCTGTTTTTT CASSLGLAGNTGELFF TRBJ2-2 once TRBV5-1 16 -
TGTGCCAGCAGCCAAGATCCAGGGTCGAACTATGGCTACACCTTC CASSQDPGSNYGYTF TRBJ1-2 few TRBV4-2 15 -
TGTGCCAGCTATCAAATCCGGGCCGCATTTGAAAAACTGTTTTTT CASYQIRAAFEKLFF TRBJ1-4 - TRBV2 15 -
TGTGCCAGCAGCACCAGACTAGCGGGGGACTACAATGAGCAGTTCTTC CASSTRLAGDYNEQFF TRBJ2-1 - TRBV9 16 TRBD2
TGCAGCGTGTCCGGGACTAGCGGGGGGGGCTCCTACGAGCAGTACTTC CSVSGTSGGGSYEQYF TRBJ2-7 - TRBV29-1 16 TRBD2
TGCGCCAGTCAACAGGGAGAAAGGTACGAGCAGTACTTC CASQQGERYEQYF TRBJ2-7 - TRBV5-1 13 -
TGTGCCAGCAGCCCCCGGGGGGGGGAATGGGGGGAGCAGTTCTTC CASSPRGGEWGEQFF TRBJ2-1 - TRBV7-2 15 TRBD2
TGTGCCAGTAGTAATAGGCCTAGCGGGGACAGAACCGGGGAGCTGTTTTTT CASSNRPSGDRTGELFF TRBJ2-2 - TRBV19 17 TRBD2
TGTGCCAGCAGCTCCCACGACAGGAAGGGAGCGTCCGGGGAGCTGTTTTTT CASSSHDRKGASGELFF TRBJ2-2 - TRBV7-3 17 -
TGTGCCTGGAGTTACCCGACTAGCGGGGGGGGTACGCAGTATTTT CAWSYPTSGGGTQYF TRBJ2-3 few TRBV30 15 TRBD2
TGTGCCACCAGCAGGGTGACCGGGACTAGCGTCCTCACAGAGCAGTTCTTC CATSRVTGTSVLTEQFF TRBJ2-1 - TRBV15 17 TRBD2
TGTGCCAGCAGTTGGACAGTTGGGAATGAGCAGTTCTTC CASSWTVGNEQFF TRBJ2-1 - TRBV27 13 -
TGCGCCAGCAGCCGGGGACTCCACACAGATACGCAGTATTTT CASSRGLHTDTQYF TRBJ2-3 - TRBV5-1 14 -
TGCGCCAGCAGTGAGGCCCGGCGTAATTCACCCCTCCACTTT CASSEARRNSPLHF TRBJ1-6 - TRBV10-1 14 -
TGCGCCAGCAGCTTGGAGGGGGGCGAGAGGCCCCAGCATTTT CASSLEGGERPQHF TRBJ1-5 - TRBV5-1 14 -
TGTGCCAGCTCACAACGACAGGGGGGTTTGAATGAAAAACTGTTTTTT CASSQRQGGLNEKLFF TRBJ1-4 - TRBV18 16 TRBD1
TGCGCCAGCAGCCCAGGGGATGCCAATCAGCCCCAGCATTTT CASSPGDANQPQHF TRBJ1-5 - TRBV5-1 14 -
TGCGCCAGCGGCGAGGGGACCGGGGCCAACGTCCTGACTTTC CASGEGTGANVLTF TRBJ2-6 - TRBV5-1 14 -
TGTGCCAGCAGCTCACTGGGGACAGGGGGCATAGATACGCAGTATTTT CASSSLGTGGIDTQYF TRBJ2-3 - TRBV28 16 TRBD1
TGCGCCAGCAGGAAAGACTCTGGAAACACCATATATTTT CASRKDSGNTIYF TRBJ1-3 - TRBV5-1 13 -
TGTGCCTGGAGCGTCGGGACTAGGACAGGAGAGCAGTACTTC CAWSVGTRTGEQYF TRBJ2-7 - TRBV30 14 -
TGCAGCGTCGCGCAGGCAAACTATGGCTACACCTTC CSVAQANYGYTF TRBJ1-2 - TRBV29-1 12 -
TGTGCCAGCTCACCCCTAGCCGGACAAGCGGACTACGAGCAGTACTTC CASSPLAGQADYEQYF TRBJ2-7 - TRBV18 16 -
TGTGCCGCCTCCAGCCGATCGGGAAACACCATATATTTT CAASSRSGNTIYF TRBJ1-3 - TRBV19 13 -
TGTGCCAGTAGTGATGGACAGCTTGGCGGGGAGCTGTTTTTT CASSDGQLGGELFF TRBJ2-2 - TRBV19 14 -
TGTGCCAGCAGTGCGCGACAGGGGGCCGGGGAGCTGTTTTTT CASSARQGAGELFF TRBJ2-2 - TRBV6-1 14 TRBD1
TGTGCCTGGTGGTCCAGGGGGCTTGAGACCCAGTACTTC CAWWSRGLETQYF TRBJ2-5 - TRBV30 13 TRBD1
TGTGCCAGCAGCCCTCTAGCGGGAGTGGGTGAGCAGTTCTTC CASSPLAGVGEQFF TRBJ2-1 - TRBV11-2 14 TRBD2
TGTGCCAGCAGCTTGGAACAGTCTAACTATGGCTACACCTTC CASSLEQSNYGYTF TRBJ1-2 - TRBV5-4 14 -
TGTGCCAGCAGTTTGGACAGGAACACTGAAGCTTTCTTT CASSLDRNTEAFF TRBJ1-1 - TRBV6-5 13 -
TGTGCCAGCAGCCAAGGGGGTTTATCTGGAAACACCATATATTTT CASSQGGLSGNTIYF TRBJ1-3 - TRBV4-2 15 -
TGTGCCAGCGGGTTTGGACTAGGGGATACGCAGTATTTT CASGFGLGDTQYF TRBJ2-3 - TRBV7-7 13 TRBD2
TGTGCCAGCAGTTACTACCAGGGACCCCCGGTCGGGGAGCTGTTTTTT CASSYYQGPPVGELFF TRBJ2-2 - TRBV6-5 16 -
TGTGCCAGCAGCTTGGGGGCCAGGAGTAACCGTGGCTACACCTTC CASSLGARSNRGYTF TRBJ1-2 - TRBV5-5 15 -
TGTGCCAGCAGGGGGACTAGCGGCAAGCAGTACTTC CASRGTSGKQYF TRBJ2-7 - TRBV2 12 TRBD2
TGCAGCGTTGAAGAAGGAAGAGAAGTAGATGAAAATCAGCCCCAGCATTTT CSVEEGREVDENQPQHF TRBJ1-5 - TRBV29-1 17 -
TGTGCCAGCTCACCACGGACTTCTGGGGCCAACGTCCTGACTTTC CASSPRTSGANVLTF TRBJ2-6 few TRBV18 15 -
TGTGCCAGCAGCCGTCTAGCGGGAGCTATGGATACGCAGTATTTT CASSRLAGAMDTQYF TRBJ2-3 - TRBV7-2 15 TRBD2
TGTGCCAGCAGCCCACAGGGGACCCGAAACACTGAAGCTTTCTTT CASSPQGTRNTEAFF TRBJ1-1 - TRBV7-2 15 TRBD1